These 23 T cell receptor beta chains originate from one sample sequenced in a study of blood T cell repertoires in COVID-19. Sequenced by immunoSEQ multiplex PCR; TCRdb stores in-frame clones only, minus some. Of fewer than 300,000 clones in the sample, about 87% were seen once. Sequencing was performed on PBMCs or T cells enriched from blood (not recorded which). These receptors all come from a woman in her thirties or forties with acute COVID-19.

This rearrangement joins TRBV2 to TRBJ2-1; D is ambiguous. Germline V gene data show CDR1 as SNHLY and CDR2 as FYNNEI. V lost 6 bases and J lost 6, with 12 bases in between. The CDR3 runs 13 residues. The CDR3 protein is CASSRQSLNEQFF. The CDR3 DNA reads as TGTGCCAGCAGCCGACAAAGTCTCAATGAGCAGTTCTTC.

V usage is TRBV18 and J usage is TRBJ2-1; 14 positions match TRBD2. This CDR3 is 19 amino acids long. Trimming removed 4 bases from V and 10 bases from J; junction bases left unmatched: 18. CDR1 is KGHSH and CDR2 is LQKENI in the germline V gene. Here the CDR3 DNA reads TGTGCCAGCTCACGACTATCCGTAACGGGACTAGCGGGAGATAGGGAGCAGTTCTTC. Its protein product is CASSRLSVTGLAGDREQFF.

This clone was seen at least ten times. V and J are TRBV9 and TRBJ1-2, with 11 bases aligning to TRBD1. CDR1 and CDR2 from the germline V gene are SGDLS and YYNGEE. This CDR3 contains 16 residues. The ends lost 0 bases at V and 2 bases at J; junction bases unmatched: 3. Here the CDR3 reads CASSVGTGGRNYGYTF. The CDR3 region has the DNA TGTGCCAGCAGCGTAGGGACAGGGGGCCGGAACTATGGCTACACCTTC.

This clone occurred once. The CDR3: CASSLEQGDAFF. The CDR3 DNA follows: TGTGCCAGCAGCTTAGAACAGGGCGATGCTTTCTTT. The chain employs TRBV11-2 and TRBJ1-1; D is perhaps TRBD1 (6 bases). The CDR3 consists of 12 residues. From germline, CDR1 is SGHAT and CDR2 FQNNGV. Trimming shortened V by 0 bases and J by 11 bases, and 10 bases separated the two germline ends.

The V and J genes are TRBV7-9 and TRBJ1-4; D is possibly TRBD1 (6 bases). CDR1 is SEHNR and CDR2 is FQNEAQ in the germline V gene (reference sequence). Trimming removed 1 base at V and 13 bases at J, with 13 bases between. This CDR3 has 13 residues. The CDR3 loop reads CASSLGGGDLLFF. The CDR3, as DNA: TGTGCCAGCAGCTTAGGAGGGGGGGACTTACTGTTTTTT.

The V gene is TRBV20-1, the J gene TRBJ2-1; TRBD2 agrees at 8 bases. This CDR3 is 15 amino acids long. The junction had 12 bases not matched to a gene; V was cut back by 3 bases and J by 8 bases. The V gene's germline CDR1 is DFQATT and CDR2 SNEGSKA (reference sequence). The CDR3 DNA reads as TGCAGTGCTAGTAGAGCGGGAGACCTCTTCCATGAGCAGTTCTTC. Its protein is CSASRAGDLFHEQFF.

The J gene is TRBJ2-7, the V gene TRBV7-3, with 7 nucleotides matching TRBD2. Germline assignment: CDR1 SGHTA and CDR2 FQGTGA. The junction had 4 bases not matched to a gene; V was cut back by 0 bases and J by 2 bases. This CDR3 has 15 residues. DNA of the CDR3: TGTGCCAGCAGCTTAACGGGAGGGCCGACCTACGAGCAGTACTTC. This codes for CASSLTGGPTYEQYF.

The gene calls are TRBV6-5 and TRBJ1-1, with 10 bases lining up with TRBD1. V dropped 4 bases and J dropped 3; count of bases not matched to a gene: 8. CDR1 and CDR2 (germline): MNHEY, SVGAGI. The CDR3 loop spans 16 amino acids. The CDR3 DNA is TGTGCCAGCAGTTCAGCGACAGGGGGCGGGTACACTGAAGCTTTCTTT. Translating gives CASSSATGGGYTEAFF.

The rearrangement links TRBV6-5 to TRBJ1-2, with unresolved D. Trimming took 4 bases from V and 4 from J, leaving 7 bases between them. The germline V gene encodes CDR1 MNHEY and CDR2 SVGAGI. CDR3 size: 12 residues. CDR3 coding DNA: TGTGCCAGCAGTTTTGGACTCTATGGCTACACCTTC. This gives the protein CASSFGLYGYTF.

The V call is TRBV5-1, the J call TRBJ1-4; a weak D match, TRBD1 (6 bases). This CDR3 region has 18 residues. V lost 2 bases and J 3 bases, leaving 20 bases between the germline ends. Per germline, CDR1 SGHRS and CDR2 YFSETQ. CDR3 in amino acids: CASSLRGGSSVPNEKLFF. The CDR3 region has the DNA TGCGCCAGCAGCTTAAGGGGGGGCTCGTCAGTGCCTAATGAAAAACTGTTTTTT. Drawing the rest from reference TRBV5-1 and TRBJ1-4, the complete variable domain is KAGVTQTPRYLIKTRGQQVTLSCSPISGHRSVSWYQQTPGQGLQFLFEYFSETQRNKGNFPGRFSGRQFSNSRSEMNVSTLELGDSALYLCASSLRGGSSVPNEKLFFGSGTQLSVL.

V is TRBV25-1 and J is TRBJ1-4; D is ambiguous. V lost 5 bases to trimming and J lost 7 bases, with 26 bases between them. The CDR3 is made up of 18 amino acids. CDR1 and CDR2 (germline): MGHDK, SYGVNS. CDR3 nucleotide sequence: TGTGCCAGCAGTCATGGCCGAGGGTGGGCCTCGCGGATTGAAAAACTGTTTTTT. It codes for CASSHGRGWASRIEKLFF.

The V and J genes are TRBV7-6 and TRBJ2-7; TRBD2 agrees at 11 bases. CDR1 and CDR2 from the germline V gene are SGHVS and FNYEAQ. Trimming removed 1 base from V and 4 bases from J; junction bases left unmatched: 6. There are 16 residues in the CDR3. This CDR3 reads CASSLGAASGRYEQYF. Written as DNA, the CDR3 is TGTGCCAGCAGCTTAGGGGCGGCTAGCGGGAGGTACGAGCAGTACTTC.

The chain links TRBV7-8 to TRBJ2-1, with TRBD1 as a possible D gene (7 bases). Trimming took off 5 bases at V and 10 bases at J, with 18 bases between the two ends. The CDR3 has 14 amino acids. The germline V gene encodes CDR1 SGHVS and CDR2 FQNEAQ. The CDR3 nucleotides are TGTGCCAGCAGCCTGAGGTCAGGGGGGAACGAGCAGTTCTTC. Translation: CASSLRSGGNEQFF.

CDR3 sequence reads: CASSILSGSPYEQYV. Here the CDR3 DNA reads TGTGCCAGCAGCATTTTAAGCGGGAGCCCCTACGAGCAGTACGTC. The chain recombines TRBV7-2 with TRBJ2-7, with 8 bases that match TRBD2. CDR1 is SGHTA, CDR2 FQGNSA, per germline. Trimming removed 5 bases from V and 2 bases from J; junction bases left unmatched: 8. CDR3 size: 15 residues.

The chain couples TRBV30 to TRBJ1-5; D may be TRBD1 (5 bases). The CDR3 runs 14 residues. CDR1 and CDR2 from the germline V gene are GTSNPN and SVGIG (reference sequence). V was cut by 4 bases and J by 0 bases, with 10 bases left in between. CDR3 DNA sequence: TGTGCCTGGAATGAAGGGGATAGCAATCAGCCCCAGCATTTT. The encoded protein is CAWNEGDSNQPQHF.

This clone was recorded only once. The genes are TRBV30 and TRBJ2-2, with 10 bases fitting TRBD2. In germline, CDR1 is GTSNPN, CDR2 SVGIG (reference sequence). Trimming cost V 0 bases and J 7 bases; bases outside gene matches: 5. The CDR3 is 15 residues long. The DNA for the CDR3 is TGTGCCTGGAGTGTTAGCGGGAGGAATTACGGGGAGCTGTTTTTT. Its protein product is CAWSVSGRNYGELFF.

J is TRBJ2-7 and V is TRBV6-5, with 11 positions matching TRBD1. This CDR3 comprises 15 residues. With 4 bases clipped from V and 3 bases from J, the junction kept 5 bases outside the gene matches. Germline V gene lookup returns CDR1 MNHEY and CDR2 SVGAGI. The CDR3 DNA follows: TGTGCCAGCAGTTCGCCGGGACAGGGGGACTACGAGCAGTACTTC. Amino acid sequence: CASSSPGQGDYEQYF.

This clone was picked up a small number of times. This rearrangement joins TRBV12-5 to TRBJ1-5; 7 bases map to TRBD1. J gave up 5 bases and V 0 bases, and 4 bases lay outside the gene matches. Germline CDR1 is LGHNT and CDR2 is FRNRAP. This CDR3 comprises 15 residues. The CDR3 is CASGLVRDSYQPQHF. The CDR3 nucleotides are TGTGCTAGTGGTTTGGTACGGGACAGTTATCAGCCCCAGCATTTT.

V gene TRBV9 combines with J gene TRBJ1-5; no clear D gene. Germline loops: CDR1 SGDLS, CDR2 YYNGEE. Trimming removed 3 bases from V and 6 bases from J, with 10 bases in between. This CDR3 is built from 13 residues. DNA of the CDR3: TGTGCCAGCAGCGACGCGACGGGTCAGCCCCAGCATTTT. Protein sequence: CASSDATGQPQHF.

This chain uses TRBV29-1 with TRBJ2-1; 8 nucleotides agree with TRBD2. Germline loops: CDR1 SQVTM, CDR2 ANQGSEA. This CDR3 comprises 13 residues. The V and J ends lost 7 bases and 9 bases, in that order; junction bases with no gene match: 11. CDR3 in DNA: TGCAGCGCCTCCGGGACTAGTCTGGGTGAGCAGTTCTTC. Translation gives CSASGTSLGEQFF.

The chain combines TRBV5-1 with TRBJ1-1, with TRBD1 matching over 8 bases. The CDR3 contains 14 residues. Trimming removed 8 bases from V and 0 bases from J; junction bases left unmatched: 6. In germline, CDR1 is SGHRS, CDR2 YFSETQ. CDR3 region: CASGQGTMNTEAFF. The CDR3 coding sequence is TGCGCCAGTGGACAGGGTACGATGAACACTGAAGCTTTCTTT.

The J gene is TRBJ2-7, the V gene TRBV7-9; D gene ambiguous. Trimming left V 5 bases short and J 4 bases short, with 6 bases between. The germline CDR1 and CDR2 sequences are SEHNR and FQNEAQ (reference sequence). The CDR3 extends over 11 amino acids. CDR3: CASSLEYEQYF. The DNA of the CDR3 is TGTGCCAGCAGCCTCGAGTACGAGCAGTACTTC.

The J gene is TRBJ2-7, the V gene TRBV21-1; the table's D call, TRBD2, has no DNA check behind it. TRBV21-1 is a known pseudogene. The CDR3 contains 15 residues. The chain's CDR3 is CASFGFLGAAYEQYV. The CDR3 DNA follows: TGTGCCAGCTTCGGATTTTTGGGAGCGGCCTACGAGCAGTACGTC.